Listed below are T cell receptor beta chains from one sample, sequenced in a study of spatial heterogeneity in lung cancer. TCRdb itself ran the 5' RACE reads through MiXCR, one entry per CDR3 protein. Among about 48,000 distinct CDR3 sequences, 5.3% were seen once, and the ten largest hold around 10%. The specimen comprised PBMCs, sampled at surgery. The receptors were sampled from a male donor with early-stage non-small cell lung cancer. CDR3s include the opening cysteine and the closing phenylalanine or tryptophan. Not every row has a clone size; where given, it reads once, few, many or a size class.

clone size | V gene | CDR3 protein
many | TRBV7-2 | CASSLGVETQYF
many | TRBV6-1 | CASTQDSSSYEQYF
many | TRBV18 | CASSPTGGGTDTQYF
many | TRBV6-6 | CASSWLLAGGPYNEQFF
many | TRBV4-1 | CASSQDRAATDTQYF
many | TRBV15 | CATSRERRETQYF
many | TRBV28 | CASSLRAFYEQYF
many | TRBV7-2 | CASSFRGEQYF
few | TRBV12-3/TRBV12-4 | CASRYDSFKNIQYF
few | TRBV12-3/TRBV12-4 | CASSPRVGRLVTYVGYNEQFF
few | TRBV10-3 | CAISGTGQGVTYEQYF
few | TRBV24-1 | CATSGGEDHNEQFF
. | TRBV7-2 | CASSALGVGQPQHF
many | TRBV7-9 | CASSSRRDQETQYF
many | TRBV12-3/TRBV12-4 | CASSFVGTSYNEQFF
. | TRBV5-6 | CASTPGVGGLGSPLHF
many | TRBV20-1 | CSASWTSGYSYEQYF
many | TRBV7-2 | CASSLAGPSYEQYF
many | TRBV12-3/TRBV12-4 | CASSFREWTGELFF
many | TRBV20-1 | CSAAGTSGGLQETQYF
many | TRBV20-1 | CSVRTGAEQYF
many | TRBV14 | CASSHKFRDRGLQTGANVLTF
many | TRBV14 | CASSQSPAAGSKNIQYF
many | TRBV5-4 | CASSLVAANNSPLHF
many | TRBV12-3/TRBV12-4 | CASSRSGSGGTQYF
few | TRBV6-6 | CASIYNRVTGELFF
few | TRBV6-5 | CASSVRPSYNEQFF
many | TRBV2 | CASGPSGDTQYF
many | TRBV20-1 | CSARGGLVNYQETQYF
many | TRBV5-1 | CASSSTRLDYEQYF
many | TRBV24-1 | CATSDSRGNNEQYF
few | TRBV7-2 | CASSLASGRMETQYF
many | TRBV28 | CASSSTGIHEQYF
many | TRBV20-1 | CSASGDRAADTQYF
many | TRBV7-8 | CASSLERVYEQYF
many | TRBV7-2 | CASSSLVTGEKLFF
many | TRBV25-1 | CASSSNRGPYGELFF
many | TRBV5-1 | CASSLEPSERKLFF
many | TRBV6-5 | CASSSSRAADTQYF
many | TRBV5-1 | CASSTGQGDYGYTF
many | TRBV2 | CASSENRASGANVLTF
many | TRBV6-1 | CASSAGTPNEQFF
few | TRBV30 | CAWIRSGRGYQETQYF
many | TRBV11-2 | CASSHNRVGGNEQFF
many | TRBV14 | CASSQEGRVTEAFF
many | TRBV25-1 | CASSESRVGNTGELFF
many | TRBV20-1 | CSARVWDNQETQYF
many | TRBV7-9 | CASRPRGTPSGNTIYF
many | TRBV29-1 | CSVPRDRVTDTQYF
many | TRBV11-2 | CARGASGRALEYEQYF
many | TRBV7-3 | CASSSEDAGELFF